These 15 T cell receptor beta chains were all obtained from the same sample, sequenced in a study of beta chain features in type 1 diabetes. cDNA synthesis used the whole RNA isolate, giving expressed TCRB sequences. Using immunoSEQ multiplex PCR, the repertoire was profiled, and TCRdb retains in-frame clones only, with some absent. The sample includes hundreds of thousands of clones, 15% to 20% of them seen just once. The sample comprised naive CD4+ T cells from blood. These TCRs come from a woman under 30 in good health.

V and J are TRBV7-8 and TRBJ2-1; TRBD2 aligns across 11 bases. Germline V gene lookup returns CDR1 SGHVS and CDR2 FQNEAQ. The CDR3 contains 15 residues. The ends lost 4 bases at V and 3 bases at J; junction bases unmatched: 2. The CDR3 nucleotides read TGTGCCAGCAGCTGGGGACTAGCGGACTACAATGAGCAGTTCTTC. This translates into CASSWGLADYNEQFF. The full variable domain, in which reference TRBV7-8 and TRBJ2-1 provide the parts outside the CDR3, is GAGVSQSPRYKVAKRGQDVALRCDPISGHVSLFWYQQALGQGPEFLTYFQNEAQLDKSGLPSDRFFAERPEGSVSTLKIQRTQQEDSAVYLCASSWGLADYNEQFFGPGTRLTVL.

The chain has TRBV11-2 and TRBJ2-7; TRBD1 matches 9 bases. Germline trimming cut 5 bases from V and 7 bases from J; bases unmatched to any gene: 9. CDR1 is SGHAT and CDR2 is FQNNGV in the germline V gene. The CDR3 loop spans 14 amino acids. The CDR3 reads CASSPGTGRREQYF. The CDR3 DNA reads TGTGCCAGCAGCCCCGGGACAGGGAGGCGGGAGCAGTACTTC.

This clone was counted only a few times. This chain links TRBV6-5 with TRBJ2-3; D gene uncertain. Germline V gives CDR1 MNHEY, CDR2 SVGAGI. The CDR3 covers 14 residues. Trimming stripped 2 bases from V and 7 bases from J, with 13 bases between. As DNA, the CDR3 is TGTGCCAGCAGTTACGGTCTTGGTTTTAATACGCAGTATTTT. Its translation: CASSYGLGFNTQYF.

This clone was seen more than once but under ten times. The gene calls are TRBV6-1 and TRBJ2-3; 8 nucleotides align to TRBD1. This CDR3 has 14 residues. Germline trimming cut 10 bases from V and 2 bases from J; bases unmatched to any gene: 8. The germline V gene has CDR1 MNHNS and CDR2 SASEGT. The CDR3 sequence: CAIEDRDYTDTQYF. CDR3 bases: TGTGCCATCGAGGACAGGGATTACACAGATACGCAGTATTTT.

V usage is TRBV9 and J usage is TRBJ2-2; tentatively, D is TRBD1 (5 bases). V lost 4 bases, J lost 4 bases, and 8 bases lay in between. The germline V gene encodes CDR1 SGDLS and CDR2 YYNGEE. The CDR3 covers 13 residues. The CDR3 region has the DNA TGTGCCAGCAGCCAGGGTACCACCGGGGAGCTGTTTTTT. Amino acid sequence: CASSQGTTGELFF.

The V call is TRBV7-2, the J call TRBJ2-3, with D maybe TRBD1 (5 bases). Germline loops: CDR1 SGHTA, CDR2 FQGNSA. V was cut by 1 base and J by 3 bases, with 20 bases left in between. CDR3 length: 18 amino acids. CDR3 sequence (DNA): TGTGCCAGCAGCTTAGTTACAGGACGAGGCCGTAAAACAGATACGCAGTATTTT. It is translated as CASSLVTGRGRKTDTQYF.

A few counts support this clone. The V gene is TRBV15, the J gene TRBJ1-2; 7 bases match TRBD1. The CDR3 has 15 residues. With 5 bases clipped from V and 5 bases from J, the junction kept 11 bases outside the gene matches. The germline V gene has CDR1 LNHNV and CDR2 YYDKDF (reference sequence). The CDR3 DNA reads TGTGCCACCAGCGGAGGGGGCGGGGTAGGTTATGGCTACACCTTC. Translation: CATSGGGGVGYGYTF.

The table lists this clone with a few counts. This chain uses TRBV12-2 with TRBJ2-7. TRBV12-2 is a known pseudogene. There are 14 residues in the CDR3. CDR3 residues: CASRLVYRTYEQYF. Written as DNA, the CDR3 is TGTGCAAGTCGCTTAGTTTATAGGACCTACGAGCAGTACTTC.

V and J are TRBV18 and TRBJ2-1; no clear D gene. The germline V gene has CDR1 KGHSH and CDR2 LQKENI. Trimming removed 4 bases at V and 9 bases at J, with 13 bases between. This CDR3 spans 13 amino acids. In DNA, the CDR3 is TGTGCCAGCTCACTCGGACCCAGCCTTGAGCAGTTCTTC. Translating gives CASSLGPSLEQFF.

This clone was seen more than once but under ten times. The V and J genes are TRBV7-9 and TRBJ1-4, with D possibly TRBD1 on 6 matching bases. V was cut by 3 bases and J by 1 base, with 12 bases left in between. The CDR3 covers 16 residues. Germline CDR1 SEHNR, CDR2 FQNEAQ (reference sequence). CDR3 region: CASSFSGRGTNEKLFF. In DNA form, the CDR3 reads TGTGCCAGCAGCTTCTCCGGCAGGGGAACTAATGAAAAACTGTTTTTT.

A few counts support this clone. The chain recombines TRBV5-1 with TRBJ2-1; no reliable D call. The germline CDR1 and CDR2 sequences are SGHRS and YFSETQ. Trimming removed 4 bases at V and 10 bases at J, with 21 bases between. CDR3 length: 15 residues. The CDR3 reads CASSGPQNYLMEQFF. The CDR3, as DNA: TGCGCCAGCAGCGGACCCCAAAACTATCTAATGGAGCAGTTCTTC.

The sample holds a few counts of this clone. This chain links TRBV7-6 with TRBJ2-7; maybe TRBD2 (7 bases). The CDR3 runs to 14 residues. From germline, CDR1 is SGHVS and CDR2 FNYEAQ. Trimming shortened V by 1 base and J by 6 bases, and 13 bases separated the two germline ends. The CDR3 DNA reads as TGTGCCAGCAGCTTAGGGGGGGGCTTGGGCGAGCAGTACTTC. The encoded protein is CASSLGGGLGEQYF.

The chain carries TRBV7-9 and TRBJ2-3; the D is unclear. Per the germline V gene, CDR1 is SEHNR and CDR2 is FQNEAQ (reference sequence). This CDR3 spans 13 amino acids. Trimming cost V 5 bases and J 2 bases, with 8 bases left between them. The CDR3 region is CASSGLNTDTQYF. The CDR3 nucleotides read TGTGCCAGCAGCGGGCTGAACACAGATACGCAGTATTTT.

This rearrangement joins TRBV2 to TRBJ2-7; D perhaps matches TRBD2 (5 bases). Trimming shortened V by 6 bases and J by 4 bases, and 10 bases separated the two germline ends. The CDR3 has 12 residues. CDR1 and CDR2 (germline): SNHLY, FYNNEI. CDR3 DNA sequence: TGTGCCAGCAGGAAGGAGGCTTACGAGCAGTACTTC. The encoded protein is CASRKEAYEQYF.

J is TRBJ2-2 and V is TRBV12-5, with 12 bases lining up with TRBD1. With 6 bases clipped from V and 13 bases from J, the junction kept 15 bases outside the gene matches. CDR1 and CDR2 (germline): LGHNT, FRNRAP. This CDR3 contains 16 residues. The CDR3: CASGQGQGAQRTRLFF. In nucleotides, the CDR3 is TGTGCTAGTGGACAGGGACAGGGGGCCCAAAGAACGCGGCTGTTTTTT.